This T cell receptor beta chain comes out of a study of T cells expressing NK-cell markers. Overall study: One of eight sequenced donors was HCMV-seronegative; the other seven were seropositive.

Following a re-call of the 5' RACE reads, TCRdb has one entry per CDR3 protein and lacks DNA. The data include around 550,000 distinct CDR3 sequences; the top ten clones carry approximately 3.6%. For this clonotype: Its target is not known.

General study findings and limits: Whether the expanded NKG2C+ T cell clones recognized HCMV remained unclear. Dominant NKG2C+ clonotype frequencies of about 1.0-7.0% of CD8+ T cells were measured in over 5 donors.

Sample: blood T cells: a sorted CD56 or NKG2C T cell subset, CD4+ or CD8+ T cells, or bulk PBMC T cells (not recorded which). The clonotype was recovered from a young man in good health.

The CDR3 sequence: CATSDTGTSVKTQYF. The rearrangement links TRBV24-1 to TRBJ2-5; TCRdb's D call of TRBD2 is untestable without DNA. The germline V gene has CDR1 KGHDR and CDR2 SFDVKD. The CDR3 totals 15 residues.